This T cell receptor beta chain was recorded in a study of blood T cell repertoires in COVID-19. Study summary: Some COVID-19 samples were acute and others convalescent; all came from the United States, Italy and Spain.

Germline CDR1 is SGDLS and CDR2 is YYNGEE. Losses at the gene ends were 8 bases for V and 3 bases for J; bases not matched to a gene: 6. The CDR3 is 13 residues long. Libraries were prepared by immunoSEQ multiplex PCR; TCRdb keeps only in-frame clonotypes and omits some of them. The data contain around 180,000 clones, approximately 92% of them singletons. The receptor comes from a woman between 40 and 50 years old with acute COVID-19. The chain has TRBV9 and TRBJ2-5; 8 bases match TRBD2. Sequencing was carried out using PBMCs or T cells enriched from blood (not recorded which). CDR3: CASTKAGEETQYF. Written as DNA, the CDR3 is TGTGCCAGTACCAAAGCGGGGGAAGAGACCCAGTACTTC.